The subject of this entry is one T cell receptor beta chain. Trimming cost V 4 bases and J 5 bases; bases outside gene matches: 9. The CDR3 sequence is 15 residues long. CDR1 and CDR2 from the germline V gene are LNHDA and SQIVND (reference sequence). This entry is derived from a study of T cell changes during pregnancy in multiple sclerosis. Sequencing used immunoSEQ multiplex PCR; TCRdb keeps in-frame clones, though not all of them. The profile shows some 80,000 clones, just over 90% of them singletons. The source is a female donor with multiple sclerosis, enrolled in a pregnancy study. The material was peripheral blood, obtained before pregnancy. The chain carries TRBV19 and TRBJ2-3, with 7 positions matching TRBD1. CDR3 nucleotide sequence: TGTGCCAGTAGTACAACAGGGGTTCTGGTAGATACGCAGTATTTT. This codes for CASSTTGVLVDTQYF.